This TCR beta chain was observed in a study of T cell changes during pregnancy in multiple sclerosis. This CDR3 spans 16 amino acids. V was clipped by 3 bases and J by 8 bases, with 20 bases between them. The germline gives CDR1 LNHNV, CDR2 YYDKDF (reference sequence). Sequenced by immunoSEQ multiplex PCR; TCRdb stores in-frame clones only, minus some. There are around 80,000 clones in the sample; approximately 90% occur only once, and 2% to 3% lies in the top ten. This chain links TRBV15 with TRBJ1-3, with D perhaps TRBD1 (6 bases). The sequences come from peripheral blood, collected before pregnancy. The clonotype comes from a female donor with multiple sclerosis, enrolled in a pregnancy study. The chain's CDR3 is CATSRGSGTRWDTIYF. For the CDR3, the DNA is TGTGCCACCAGCAGGGGCTCCGGGACAAGGTGGGACACCATATATTTT.